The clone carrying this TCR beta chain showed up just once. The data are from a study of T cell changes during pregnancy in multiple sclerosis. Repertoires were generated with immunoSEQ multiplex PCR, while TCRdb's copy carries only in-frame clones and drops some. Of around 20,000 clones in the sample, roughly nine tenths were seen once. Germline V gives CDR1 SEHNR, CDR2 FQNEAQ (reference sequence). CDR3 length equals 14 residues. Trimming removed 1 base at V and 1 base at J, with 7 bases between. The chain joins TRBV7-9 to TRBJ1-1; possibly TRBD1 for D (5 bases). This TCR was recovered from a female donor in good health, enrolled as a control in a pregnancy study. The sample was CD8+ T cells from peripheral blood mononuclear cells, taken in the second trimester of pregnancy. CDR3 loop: CASSLEGRNTEAFF. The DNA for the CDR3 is TGTGCCAGCAGCTTAGAGGGGCGGAACACTGAAGCTTTCTTT. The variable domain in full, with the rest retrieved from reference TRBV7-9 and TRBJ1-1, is DTGVSQNPRHKITKRGQNVTFRCDPISEHNRLYWYRQTLGQGPEFLTYFQNEAQLEKSRLLSDRFSAERPKGSFSTLEIQRTEQGDSAMYLCASSLEGRNTEAFFGQGTRLTVV.